The present TCR beta chain was sequenced within a study of T cell repertoires in chronic hepatitis B (dated by TCRdb to the late 2010s). Points on this clone: No per-base quality is available; no much larger clone lies one base away.

Via the germline V gene, CDR1 is SGHRS and CDR2 YFSETQ. The CDR3 has 12 amino acids, counting the end cysteine and phenylalanine. This entry keeps only the CDR3 DNA: 36 bases, framed from base 1. The junction shows trimming of 7 bases on V and 6 bases on J, plus 11 bases between the germline ends. Library preparation used the immunoSEQ multiplex PCR assay. Imported from immuneACCESS, the table was reduced by TCRdb to in-frame sequences with V and J called. These copies leave out some clones; in studies compared against another copy, an unresolved V gene accounts for under half, and the cause of the remainder is not known. This sample's listing comprises about 59 clones.

Sequences were obtained from HBV polymerase (pol387) epitope-specific CD8+ T cells from PBMCs. The sequence was obtained from a human donor with chronic hepatitis B virus infection. The chain is encoded by TRBV5-1 joined to TRBJ2-1, with no D gene named confidently. The nucleotide sequence is given as TGCGCCAGCGGCCTTCTTTCCAATGAGCAGTTCTTC. Translated, this gives CASGLLSNEQFF.